This passage covers 9 T cell receptor beta chains from one sample sequenced in a study of human T cells and chemical hapten exposure. Time point reported: patch test 3, about 24 weeks after DPC sensitization. Treatment given: therapeutic diphenylcyclopropenone sensitization with weekly scalp DPC. TCRdb recomputed calls from the RACE reads with MiXCR, one row per CDR3 protein. The profile shows 85,000 to 100,000 distinct CDR3 sequences, roughly 27% of them singletons. The starting material was whole blood, obtained in connection with sensitization to the hapten diphenylcyclopropenone (DPC). These receptors were obtained from a man in his forties with alopecia areata. Some clones in this sample may be carry-over from other donors' samples.

This clonotype has just a few counts. The chain couples TRBV6-5 to TRBJ2-2; TRBD1 might be the D (5 bases). Trimming left V 6 bases short and J 1 base short, with 12 bases between. Looked up from germline, CDR1 is MNHEY and CDR2 is SVGAGI. The CDR3 extends over 15 amino acids. Written as DNA, the CDR3 is TGTGCCAGCAGCCTGGACAACCGGAACACCGGGGAGCTGTTTTTT. It encodes CASSLDNRNTGELFF.

This clonotype has more than one count but fewer than ten. The rearrangement joins TRBV28 to TRBJ2-7, with no clear D. This CDR3 has 15 residues. Trimming stripped 4 bases from V and 0 bases from J, with 13 bases between. Germline V gene data show CDR1 as MDHEN and CDR2 as SYDVKM. CDR3 DNA: TGTGCCAGCAGTTCCCCCCGGACGAACTCCTACGAGCAGTACTTC. Its protein product is CASSSPRTNSYEQYF.

This clonotype showed up just a few times. This rearrangement joins TRBV20-1 to TRBJ2-4; D unclear. The germline V gene has CDR1 DFQATT and CDR2 SNEGSKA (reference sequence). This CDR3 has 15 amino acids. Trimming took off 5 bases at V and 1 base at J, with 15 bases between the two ends. This CDR3 reads CSALLLSRAKNIQYF. CDR3 in DNA: TGCAGTGCTTTACTGCTGAGCCGGGCCAAAAACATTCAGTACTTC.

The chain employs TRBV28 and TRBJ1-6; perhaps TRBD1 as D (5 bases). V was shortened by 7 bases and J by 0 bases, with 13 bases between the two germline ends. The CDR3 sequence is 16 residues long. Germline assignment: CDR1 MDHEN and CDR2 SYDVKM. CDR3 sequence reads: CASNPGLSSYNSPLHF. Here the CDR3 DNA reads TGTGCCAGCAACCCGGGACTAAGCTCCTATAATTCACCCCTCCACTTT.

CDR3 amino acids: CASRAGGASYEQYF. As DNA, the CDR3 is TGTGCCAGCAGAGCCGGGGGGGCATCCTACGAGCAGTACTTC. This chain links TRBV6-2 or TRBV6-3 with TRBJ2-7; the match to TRBD2 covers 8 bases. This CDR3 region has 14 residues. The junction had 5 bases not matched to a gene; V was cut back by 6 bases and J by 1 base. In germline, CDR1 is MNHEY, CDR2 SVGEGT.

The chain couples TRBV11-2 to TRBJ1-3; D remains ambiguous. Per germline, CDR1 SGHAT and CDR2 FQNNGV. Trimming pared 2 bases from V and 0 bases from J, leaving 8 bases between. The CDR3 covers 15 residues. The CDR3 is CASSLSSGSGNTIYF. DNA of the CDR3: TGTGCCAGCAGCTTATCTTCAGGCTCTGGAAACACCATATATTTT.

The chain joins TRBV18 to TRBJ2-5; weak D call: TRBD1 (7 bases). The CDR3 length is 14 residues. V was clipped by 2 bases and J by 4 bases, with 11 bases between them. CDR1 is KGHSH, CDR2 LQKENI, per germline. In nucleotides, the CDR3 is TGTGCCAGCTCACCAAACAGGGGAGGAGAGACCCAGTACTTC. Translated, it gives CASSPNRGGETQYF.

The J gene is TRBJ1-2, the V gene TRBV7-2; D is undetermined. V lost 3 bases to trimming and J lost 8 bases, with 4 bases between them. Germline CDR1 is SGHTA and CDR2 is FQGNSA. This CDR3 has 10 residues. CDR3 in amino acids: CASSFKGYTF. The CDR3, as DNA: TGTGCCAGCAGCTTCAAAGGCTACACCTTC.

This clonotype has a handful of counts. This rearrangement joins TRBV28 to TRBJ2-1; a possible D gene is TRBD1 (6 bases). Trimming stripped 5 bases from V and 8 bases from J, with 16 bases between. The CDR3 totals 14 residues. Germline CDR1 reads MDHEN; CDR2 reads SYDVKM. The CDR3 region is CASSPDSSRDEQFF. In DNA form, the CDR3 reads TGTGCCAGCAGTCCGGACAGCAGTAGGGATGAGCAGTTCTTC. Drawing the rest from reference TRBV28 and TRBJ2-1, the complete variable domain is DVKVTQSSRYLVKRTGEKVFLECVQDMDHENMFWYRQDPGLGLRLIYFSYDVKMKEKGDIPEGYSVSREKKERFSLILESASTNQTSMYLCASSPDSSRDEQFFGPGTRLTVL.